The 11 T cell receptor beta chains reported below all come from one sample, sequenced in a study of blood T cell dynamics during melanoma immunotherapy. Data came from immunoSEQ multiplex PCR; TCRdb stores just in-frame clones and leaves some out. The sample holds around 6,600 clones, around three quarters seen once. The time point here: pre-treatment baseline. Here the sequenced sample was blood, taken from a patient treated with checkpoint blockade. Source of these receptors: a human donor with melanoma.

The chain carries TRBV5-6 and TRBJ2-5; D possibly corresponds to TRBD2 (5 bases). Germline lookup yields CDR1 SGHDT and CDR2 YYEEEE. The CDR3 loop spans 14 amino acids. The V and J ends lost 0 bases and 4 bases respectively, with 10 bases between them. The CDR3 nucleotides are TGTGCCAGCAGCTTGGTTGGTGAGGGAGAGACCCAGTACTTC. Translation gives CASSLVGEGETQYF.

In its sample, this clone was seen once. The genes are TRBV4-1 and TRBJ2-7, with 14 bases identical to TRBD2. The CDR3 is 21 amino acids. Germline CDR1 MGHRA, CDR2 YSYEKL. The V gene end was trimmed by 2 bases and the J gene end by 3 bases; junction bases not matched to a gene: 18. The CDR3 region is CASSQFSQRLAGGQGNYEQYF. For the CDR3, the DNA is TGCGCCAGCAGCCAATTTAGTCAAAGACTAGCGGGAGGGCAGGGGAACTACGAGCAGTACTTC.

This chain uses TRBV25-1 with TRBJ2-6; D gene ambiguous. From germline, CDR1 is MGHDK and CDR2 SYGVNS. Trimming removed 2 bases from V and 3 bases from J, with 2 bases in between. This CDR3 region has 13 residues. CDR3 coding DNA: TGTGCCAGCAGTGAAAGTGGGGCCAACGTCCTGACTTTC. Translation: CASSESGANVLTF.

The chain combines TRBV4-2 with TRBJ1-2, with 12 bases matching TRBD1. The CDR3 has 15 residues. Trimming cost V 1 base and J 7 bases; bases outside gene matches: 4. The germline gives CDR1 LGHNA, CDR2 YNFKEQ. The CDR3 loop reads CASSQVGQGALGYTF. CDR3 sequence (DNA): TGTGCCAGCAGCCAAGTGGGACAGGGGGCACTTGGCTACACCTTC.

The V and J genes are TRBV9 and TRBJ1-1, with D hard to call. This CDR3 has 14 residues. Germline V lookup: CDR1 SGDLS, CDR2 YYNGEE. The V and J ends lost 1 base and 0 bases respectively, with 7 bases between them. CDR3 protein: CASSVSQMNTEAFF. The CDR3 nucleotides read TGTGCCAGCAGCGTAAGCCAGATGAACACTGAAGCTTTCTTT.

The chain combines TRBV19 with TRBJ2-3; D is unresolved. CDR1 and CDR2 (germline): LNHDA, SQIVND (reference sequence). The CDR3 runs 17 residues. V was pared by 4 bases and J by 1 base, with 18 bases between. In nucleotides, the CDR3 is TGTGCCAGTAGTACACCGACCAATCTCTTTGGCACAGATACGCAGTATTTT. Protein sequence: CASSTPTNLFGTDTQYF.

The chain uses TRBV2 and TRBJ2-7; tentative D call: TRBD1 (6 bases). There are 12 residues in the CDR3. V lost 6 bases, J lost 11 bases, and 17 bases lay in between. Germline V gene data show CDR1 as SNHLY and CDR2 as FYNNEI. CDR3 bases: TGTGCCAGCAGCCTTACTCAGGGGCTTGAGTACTTC. This gives the protein CASSLTQGLEYF.

This chain joins TRBV4-1 and TRBJ2-1; D might be TRBD2 (6 bases). CDR3 length equals 16 residues. V lost 3 bases, J lost 0 bases, and 12 bases lay in between. Per germline, CDR1 MGHRA and CDR2 YSYEKL. CDR3: CASSQTVSGSYNEQFF. CDR3 in DNA: TGCGCCAGCAGCCAGACCGTTAGCGGCTCCTACAATGAGCAGTTCTTC.

The V call is TRBV6-5, the J call TRBJ2-5; 11 nucleotides agree with TRBD2. The CDR3 is 15 amino acids. Germline values: CDR1 MNHEY, CDR2 SVGAGI. Germline trimming cut 6 bases from V and 5 bases from J; bases unmatched to any gene: 8. CDR3 in DNA: TGTGCCAGCAGACTAACTAGCGGGGGTTGGGAGACCCAGTACTTC. This gives the protein CASRLTSGGWETQYF.

The chain links TRBV19 to TRBJ2-4; tentative D call: TRBD1 (6 bases). CDR1 and CDR2 from the germline V gene are LNHDA and SQIVND (reference sequence). The CDR3 has 14 amino acids. V dropped 3 bases and J dropped 7 bases, with 13 bases sitting between them. The CDR3 spells CASSMYREINIQYF. The DNA of the CDR3 is TGTGCCAGTAGTATGTACAGGGAGATCAACATTCAGTACTTC.

V and J are TRBV7-9 and TRBJ1-4, with TRBD1 as a possible D gene (5 bases). Deletions cut 2 bases from V and 2 bases from J, with 12 bases between. CDR1 SEHNR and CDR2 FQNEAQ come from the germline V gene (reference sequence). CDR3 length equals 16 residues. The chain's CDR3 is CASSLRQSATNEKLFF. DNA of the CDR3: TGTGCCAGCAGCTTAAGACAGTCAGCGACTAATGAAAAACTGTTTTTT. The complete variable domain, with remaining parts taken from reference TRBV7-9 and TRBJ1-4, reads DTGVSQNPRHKITKRGQNVTFRCDPISEHNRLYWYRQTLGQGPEFLTYFQNEAQLEKSRLLSDRFSAERPKGSFSTLEIQRTEQGDSAMYLCASSLRQSATNEKLFFGSGTQLSVL.